This TCR beta chain comes out of a study of cytomegalovirus exposure and HLA in healthy donors. This CDR3 comprises 12 residues. Germline loops: CDR1 LGHNT, CDR2 FRNRAP. The V and J ends lost 4 bases and 5 bases respectively, with 7 bases between them. The PCR used 60 Vbeta and 13 Jbeta primers. The protocol was immunoSEQ multiplex PCR, while the TCRdb copy is restricted to in-frame clones and leaves out a portion. The sample lists around 150,000 clones, more than 65% occurring once. V usage is TRBV12-5 and J usage is TRBJ2-3; D gene uncertain. Sequenced input: PBMCs. This sequence was found in a woman aged 40-49 years in good health and CMV-seropositive. CDR3 loop: CASGSLRDTQYF. CDR3 bases: TGTGCTAGTGGTTCGCTTAGAGATACGCAGTATTTT.